A selection of T cell receptor beta chains follows, all from one sample in a study of molecular identifiers for immune sequencing clone quantification. A single record per CDR3 protein comes from TCRdb applying MiXCR to the PCR reads. The sample carries 60,000 to 70,000 distinct CDR3 sequences, approximately 18% recorded once. Sequencing was done on a sample of naive CD8+ T cells from blood, with Jurkat cell RNA spiked in. The source of these receptors is a human donor in good health. Some libraries in this study had Jurkat cell RNA spiked in. The CDR3 runs from the conserved cysteine through the conserved F or W. A D gene is named only where the DNA matches it firmly. Size tells how often a clone was seen (once, few, many) or the class of an expanded clone, and some rows leave it out.

len	v_gene	d_gene	abundance	j_gene	CDR3aa	CDR3nt
16	TRBV7-2	TRBD2	NA	TRBJ2-1	CATLAGGPGGGNEQFF	TGTGCCACCCTAGCGGGAGGGCCGGGAGGGGGCAATGAGCAGTTCTTC
16	TRBV7-6	TRBD1	many	TRBJ2-3	CASSQGTARSTDTQYF	TGTGCCAGCAGCCAGGGGACAGCACGGAGCACAGATACGCAGTATTTT
19	TRBV18	NA	NA	TRBJ2-3	CASTPRVTETAASTDTQYF	TGTGCCAGCACACCAAGGGTTACAGAAACGGCGGCTAGCACAGATACGCAGTATTTT
15	TRBV4-1	TRBD1	many	TRBJ1-5	CASSHLDRGRRPQHF	TGCGCCAGCAGCCATTTGGACAGGGGACGCCGGCCCCAGCATTTT
16	TRBV24-1	TRBD2	NA	TRBJ2-1	CATSDLPGTSGNEQFF	TGTGCCACCAGTGATTTGCCGGGGACTAGCGGGAATGAGCAGTTCTTC
14	TRBV27	NA	many	TRBJ1-5	CASRRSGGAQPQHF	TGTGCCAGCAGACGTTCCGGGGGGGCTCAGCCCCAGCATTTT
12	TRBV7-8	NA	many	TRBJ1-4	CASSLGGGKLFF	TGTGCCAGCAGCTTAGGGGGCGGAAAACTGTTTTTT
16	TRBV2	NA	few	TRBJ1-5	CASSDPRTDLNQPQHF	TGTGCCAGCAGTGACCCTCGGACGGATTTAAATCAGCCCCAGCATTTT
12	TRBV29-1	NA	few	TRBJ1-1	CSGCSEGFEAFF	TGCAGCGGATGTTCCGAGGGGTTTGAAGCTTTCTTT
12	TRBV30	NA	many	TRBJ2-3	CAWSVPSDTQYF	TGTGCCTGGAGTGTTCCGTCAGATACGCAGTATTTT
14	TRBV12-3/TRBV12-4	NA	many	TRBJ2-5	CASSFAPSQETQYF	TGTGCCAGCAGTTTTGCGCCCTCCCAAGAGACCCAGTACTTC
14	TRBV19	NA	many	TRBJ1-1	CASSIVDLNTEAFF	TGTGCCAGTAGTATAGTCGACCTGAACACTGAAGCTTTCTTT
18	TRBV12-5	TRBD2	NA	TRBJ2-1	CASGRASGRGVLDNEQFF	TGTGCTAGCGGGAGGGCTAGCGGGAGAGGGGTTCTGGACAATGAGCAGTTCTTC
21	TRBV24-1	TRBD2	few	TRBJ2-5	CATSPGSETSGSLGLRETQYF	TGTGCCACCAGTCCGGGGTCCGAGACTAGCGGGAGTCTGGGTTTGAGGGAGACCCAGTACTTC
17	TRBV29-1	TRBD2	many	TRBJ2-3	CSVVGIAGRSSTDTQYF	TGCAGCGTTGTAGGGATAGCGGGTCGATCCAGCACAGATACGCAGTATTTT
15	TRBV3-1	TRBD2	many	TRBJ2-3	CASSPRGDYTDTQYF	TGTGCCAGCAGCCCTCGCGGGGACTACACAGATACGCAGTATTTT
14	TRBV20-1	NA	NA	TRBJ2-5	CRASSYSTQETQYF	TGCCGTGCTAGTAGTTACTCCACACAAGAGACCCAGTACTTC